Described below is a single T cell receptor (beta chain) sequence and its context. What this receptor recognizes is not known. No quality values exist for individual bases; no much larger clone is one base distant. CD4+ and CD8+ cells were isolated by positive magnetic bead selection on an AutoMACS, and purity was checked by flow cytometry. A TCR V beta antibody panel was used in flow cytometry to screen first for clonal expansions, which were then characterized by TCRB deep sequencing of sorted CD8+ fractions. Ficoll-Paque PLUS density gradient separation was used to isolate peripheral blood mononuclear cells. DNA from CD4-enriched, CD8-enriched or PBMC samples was extracted using Nucleospin Tissue or Tissue XS kits and then quantified on a Qubit 2.0 fluorometer. The sample belongs to a study of somatic mutations in cytotoxic T cells in rheumatoid arthritis (dated by TCRdb to the late 2010s). About the investigation overall: Patient peripheral blood (around 30 ml EDTA) was drawn right after diagnosis and before any treatment started. Median age was essentially the same in the patient group and the control group. Some V beta antibody-stained T-cell populations were flow-sorted on a FACSAria II or Sony SH800 at nearly 100% purity, and sorted V beta1+ cells also underwent TCRB sequencing. The study asked whether expanded CD8+ T-cell clones in newly diagnosed, untreated rheumatoid arthritis carry somatic mutations, and used TCRB deep sequencing to characterize clonality. A total of roughly 60 rheumatoid arthritis patients and over 15 healthy controls underwent TCRB deep sequencing.

The germline V gene specifies SQVTM as CDR1 and ANQGSEA as CDR2. Cut back by 6 bases and 7 bases, the V and J ends lie 18 bases apart. The CDR3 covers 13 residues, taking in both the cysteine and the phenylalanine. The sequence is cut down to CDR3 DNA, 39 bases in frame from base 1. Summary of the overall study and its limitations: In 8 out of 65 patients, more than 20% of CD8+ cells belonged to the largest CD8+ clone, while several identical CD8+ TCRB sequences were shared between blood and synovial fluid. The slight underrepresentation of TRBV07 in patients was not corrected for multiple comparisons. It was unknown which antigens the expanded CD8+ clones targeted, and their absence from virus-specific databases did not exclude viral specificity. CD8+ T-cell clonality in rheumatoid arthritis patients was not significantly different from that in age-matched healthy controls. CD8+ clonality increased with age in patients (Spearman r ~ 0.49) but not in healthy controls.

Genomic DNA underwent TCRB CDR3 sequencing using the immunoSEQ assay. In the original analysis: Only a few patient CD8+ clones larger than 1% matched published virus-specific TCRB sequences when compared against them. Nothing other than productive TCRB rearrangements was included in the analyses. Clonality was calculated as a Shannon entropy-based productive clonality index, and a clone was defined by a unique TCRB CDR3 sequence. Repertoire overlap for a pair of samples was computed from each clone's template counts relative to total templates per sample. V-gene usage measured by flow cytometry correlated with TCRB sequencing V-gene usage, with a Spearman r of roughly 0.55. Not all clones reach the TCRdb copy of this immuneACCESS table, which keeps in-frame sequences only. Checked studies attribute under half of the gap to unresolved V genes and leave the rest unexplained. D and trimming were read from the DNA, whereas the V and J calls and clone size are those reported in that table. The table for this sample lists about 10,000 clones; approximately 80% of them were counted only once. Of the sample, about 12% is held by the ten largest clones.

Recombination linked TRBV29-1 to TRBJ1-1, with the D gene not confidently named. The sequenced material came from CD8+ T cells sorted from blood. The TCR comes from an adult with rheumatoid arthritis. The CDR3 reads as follows: CSVAPGEYGEAFF. The DNA sequence is as follows: TGCAGCGTGGCCCCCGGGGAGTACGGTGAAGCTTTCTTT.